Presented here are 15 T cell receptor beta chains from one specimen sequenced in a study of cytomegalovirus exposure and HLA in healthy donors. Primers for the PCR totalled 60 Vbeta and 13 Jbeta. The assay was immunoSEQ multiplex PCR, and TCRdb's table has in-frame clones only and misses some. The table lists some 130,000 clones, 75% to 85% of them singletons. The specimen sequenced was PBMCs. Receptor source: a male donor in good health and CMV-seronegative.

The genes are TRBV19 and TRBJ1-2; TRBD1 agrees at 9 bases. From germline, CDR1 is LNHDA and CDR2 SQIVND (reference sequence). The V and J ends lost 7 bases and 7 bases, in that order; junction bases with no gene match: 7. The CDR3 is 13 residues long. Here the CDR3 reads CASTERDRAGYTF. The CDR3 DNA sequence: TGTGCCAGTACAGAAAGGGACAGGGCTGGCTACACCTTC. Filled out from reference TRBV19 and TRBJ1-2, the complete variable domain reads DGGITQSPKYLFRKEGQNVTLSCEQNLNHDAMYWYRQDPGQGLRLIYYSQIVNDFQKGDIAEGYSVSREKKESFPLTVTSAQKNPTAFYLCASTERDRAGYTFGSGTRLTVV.

A word on this clone: At one of its ends the junction is not consistent with the germline gene, which may arise from a read error. This chain uses TRBV7-9 with TRBJ1-1, with D uncertain. Germline CDR1 reads SEHNR; CDR2 reads FQNEAQ (reference sequence). The CDR3 is made up of 11 amino acids. Written as DNA, the CDR3 is TGTTCCAGCACCGTGAACACTGAAGCTTTCTTT. This codes for CSSTVNTEAFF.

This clone was detected only a few times. The chain carries TRBV28 and TRBJ2-5; 8 bases match TRBD2. The CDR3 is made up of 15 amino acids. The V and J ends lost 5 bases and 5 bases, in that order; junction bases with no gene match: 10. Germline values: CDR1 MDHEN, CDR2 SYDVKM. The CDR3 region has the DNA TGTGCCAGCAGTGTCCCCGGGGGGGCCGAGGAGACCCAGTACTTC. Protein: CASSVPGGAEETQYF.

This rearrangement joins TRBV7-2 to TRBJ2-5; a weak D match, TRBD2 (6 bases). Germline V gives CDR1 SGHTA, CDR2 FQGNSA. Trimming took 4 bases from V and 14 from J, leaving 14 bases between them. This CDR3 contains 11 residues. The chain's CDR3 is CASSSTGTPYF. In DNA, the CDR3 is TGTGCCAGCAGCTCCACCGGGACTCCCTACTTC.

The chain links TRBV5-6 to TRBJ2-7; 11 nucleotides align to TRBD2. Germline V gene data show CDR1 as SGHDT and CDR2 as YYEEEE. This CDR3 region has 16 residues. Trimming cost V 2 bases and J 3 bases; bases outside gene matches: 7. CDR3 in amino acids: CASSFRPTSGIYEQYF. In DNA, the CDR3 is TGTGCCAGCAGCTTTCGGCCGACTAGCGGGATCTACGAGCAGTACTTC.

The V call is TRBV6-1, the J call TRBJ1-1; D not resolved. V lost 1 base to trimming and J lost 9 bases, with 12 bases between them. This CDR3 spans 13 amino acids. Germline-derived CDR1 and CDR2 are MNHNS and SASEGT. In DNA, the CDR3 is TGTGCCAGCAGTGAAGTTGAGGCAGCTAAAGCTTTCTTT. This translates into CASSEVEAAKAFF.

The CDR3 DNA reads TGTGCCAGCAAACGGGGGGCCGGTGAGCAGTTCTTC. This translates into CASKRGAGEQFF. This sequence joins TRBV6-5 and TRBJ2-1; TRBD2 might be the D (7 bases). There are 12 residues in the CDR3. Trimming shortened V by 7 bases and J by 9 bases, and 13 bases separated the two germline ends. Germline-derived CDR1 and CDR2 are MNHEY and SVGAGI.

J is TRBJ2-1 and V is TRBV6-1; tentative D call: TRBD2 (5 bases). This CDR3 is built from 15 residues. Per the germline V gene, CDR1 is MNHNS and CDR2 is SASEGT. With 6 bases removed from V and 0 bases from J, the gap between germline ends came to 12 bases. The CDR3, as DNA: TGTGCCAGCAGCCCGACTACCAGCTCCTACAATGAGCAGTTCTTC. This translates into CASSPTTSSYNEQFF.

This clone is a singleton in its sample. J is TRBJ2-1 and V is TRBV5-1; 15 nucleotides line up with TRBD2. With 4 bases clipped from V and 7 bases from J, the junction kept 6 bases outside the gene matches. Germline V gives CDR1 SGHRS, CDR2 YFSETQ. The CDR3 consists of 16 residues. CDR3 amino acids: CASSRTSGGAGNEQFF. CDR3 bases: TGCGCCAGCAGCCGGACTAGCGGGGGGGCCGGGAATGAGCAGTTCTTC. Full variable domain (missing parts from reference TRBV5-1 and TRBJ2-1): KAGVTQTPRYLIKTRGQQVTLSCSPISGHRSVSWYQQTPGQGLQFLFEYFSETQRNKGNFPGRFSGRQFSNSRSEMNVSTLELGDSALYLCASSRTSGGAGNEQFFGPGTRLTVL.

The rearrangement links TRBV5-6 to TRBJ1-2; 9 positions agree with TRBD1. CDR3 length: 15 amino acids. V shed 4 bases and J 2 bases; nucleotides not matched to a gene: 6. Germline CDR1 is SGHDT and CDR2 is YYEEEE. This chain's CDR3 is CASSESGTGNYGYTF. The DNA of the CDR3 is TGTGCCAGCAGCGAGTCCGGGACAGGGAACTATGGCTACACCTTC.

The genes are TRBV28 and TRBJ2-2, with 10 bases matching TRBD2. After removal of 5 bases from V and 7 bases from J, the junction contained 7 bases not matched to a gene. This CDR3 spans 15 amino acids. From germline, CDR1 is MDHEN and CDR2 SYDVKM. CDR3 in DNA: TGTGCCAGCAGTCCACGACTAGCGGGTGACGGGGAGCTGTTTTTT. Its translation is CASSPRLAGDGELFF. Full variable domain (rest looked up from reference TRBV28 and TRBJ2-2): DVKVTQSSRYLVKRTGEKVFLECVQDMDHENMFWYRQDPGLGLRLIYFSYDVKMKEKGDIPEGYSVSREKKERFSLILESASTNQTSMYLCASSPRLAGDGELFFGEGSRLTVL.

J is TRBJ2-1 and V is TRBV28, with a possible D match to TRBD2 (5 bases). Per the germline V gene, CDR1 is MDHEN and CDR2 is SYDVKM. The CDR3 is 19 residues long. The V gene lost 3 bases and the J gene lost 3 bases, with 24 bases spanning the gap. CDR3 nucleotides: TGTGCCAGCAGTTTCCCGCCGGGATCCTCGGGATACCTCTACAATGAGCAGTTCTTC. Protein product: CASSFPPGSSGYLYNEQFF.

This chain connects TRBV4-1 to TRBJ2-2, with D possibly being TRBD2 (5 bases). The CDR3 covers 15 residues. Per germline, CDR1 MGHRA and CDR2 YSYEKL. Trimming removed 3 bases from V and 1 base from J, with 9 bases in between. The chain's CDR3 is CASSHIGRNTGELFF. CDR3 coding DNA: TGCGCCAGCAGCCACATAGGGAGGAACACCGGGGAGCTGTTTTTT.

The chain employs TRBV4-1 and TRBJ1-1, with TRBD1 matching 8 bases. After removal of 1 base from V and 4 bases from J, the junction contained 5 bases not matched to a gene. Germline values: CDR1 MGHRA, CDR2 YSYEKL. The CDR3 is 15 amino acids. CDR3 coding DNA: TGCGCCAGCAGCCAAGCCCAGGGGGCGGTCACTGAAGCTTTCTTT. Amino acids: CASSQAQGAVTEAFF.

The chain carries TRBV6-4 and TRBJ2-1; 9 nucleotides match TRBD1. With 3 bases clipped from V and 2 bases from J, the junction kept 2 bases outside the gene matches. The CDR3 is made up of 15 amino acids. Germline V gene lookup returns CDR1 MRHNA and CDR2 SNTAGT. Written as DNA, the CDR3 is TGTGCCAGCAGTGATAGGACAGGGGCCTACAATGAGCAGTTCTTC. Translated, it gives CASSDRTGAYNEQFF.